The table lists the clone carrying this T cell receptor (beta chain) with a few counts. This sample is drawn from a study of blood T cell repertoires in COVID-19. Study-level background: PBMCs, B-cell-depleted T cells, or T cells were the source of the cDNA or gDNA that made up the material.

CDR1 and CDR2 from the germline V gene are SGHRS and YFSETQ. Losses at the gene ends were 1 base for V and 9 bases for J; bases not matched to a gene: 2. The CDR3 length is 14 residues. Enrolment of Seattle patients took place during active infection, and they were followed longitudinally. Original data processing: How many nucleated cells were present was estimated from reference gene primer amplification. Profiling relied on immunoSEQ multiplex PCR, and the TCRdb table lists in-frame clones only, not all of them. The V and J calls and clone size are taken from that table; D and trimming were inferred from the DNA. The sample includes about 130,000 clones, around 74% of them seen just once.

Specimen: peripheral blood. This chain joins TRBV5-1 and TRBJ2-1; 12 bases are a match to TRBD2. The source is a man older than 75 with COVID-19, enrolled during active disease. The CDR3 region has the DNA TGCGCCAGCAGCTTGTCGACTAGCGGGAGTGAGCAGTTCTTC. Residues: CASSLSTSGSEQFF.